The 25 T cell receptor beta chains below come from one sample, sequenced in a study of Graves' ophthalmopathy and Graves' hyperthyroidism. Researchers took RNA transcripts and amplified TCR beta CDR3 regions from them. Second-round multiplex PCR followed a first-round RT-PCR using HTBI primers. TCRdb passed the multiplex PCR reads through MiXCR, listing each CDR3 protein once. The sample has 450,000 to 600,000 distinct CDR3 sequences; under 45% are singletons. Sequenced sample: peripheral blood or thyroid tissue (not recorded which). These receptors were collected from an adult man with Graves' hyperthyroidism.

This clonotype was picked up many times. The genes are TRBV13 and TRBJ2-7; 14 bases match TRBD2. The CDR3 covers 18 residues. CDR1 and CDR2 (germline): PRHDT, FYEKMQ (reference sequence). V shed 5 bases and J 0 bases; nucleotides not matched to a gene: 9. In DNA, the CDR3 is TGTGCCAGCAGCCCTCGGACTAGCGGGAGGACTCGCTCCTACGAGCAGTACTTC. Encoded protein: CASSPRTSGRTRSYEQYF.

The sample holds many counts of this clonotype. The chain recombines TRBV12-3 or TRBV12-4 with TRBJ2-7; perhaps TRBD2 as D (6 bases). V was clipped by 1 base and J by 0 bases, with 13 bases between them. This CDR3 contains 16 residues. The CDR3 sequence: CASSLVASATSYEQYF. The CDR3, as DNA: TGTGCCAGCAGTTTAGTAGCTAGCGCGACCTCCTACGAGCAGTACTTC.

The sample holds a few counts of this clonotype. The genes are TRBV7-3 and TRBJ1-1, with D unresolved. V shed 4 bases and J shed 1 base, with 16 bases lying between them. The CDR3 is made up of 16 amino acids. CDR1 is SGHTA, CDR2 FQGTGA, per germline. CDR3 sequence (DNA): TGTGCCAGCAGCTCCTCTACTGGAGGGTGGAACACTGAAGCTTTCTTT. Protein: CASSSSTGGWNTEAFF.

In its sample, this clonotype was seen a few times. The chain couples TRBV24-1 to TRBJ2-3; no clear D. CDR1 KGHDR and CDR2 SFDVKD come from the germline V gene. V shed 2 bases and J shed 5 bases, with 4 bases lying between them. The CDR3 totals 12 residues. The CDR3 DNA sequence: TGTGCCACCAGTGATTGGGGAGATACGCAGTATTTT. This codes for CATSDWGDTQYF.

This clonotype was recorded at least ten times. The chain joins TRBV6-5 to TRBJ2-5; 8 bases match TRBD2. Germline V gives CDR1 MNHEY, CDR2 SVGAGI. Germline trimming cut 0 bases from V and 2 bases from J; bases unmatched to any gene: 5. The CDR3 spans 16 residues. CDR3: CASSYSTGGLQETQYF. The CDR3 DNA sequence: TGTGCCAGCAGTTACTCGACGGGGGGGCTACAAGAGACCCAGTACTTC.

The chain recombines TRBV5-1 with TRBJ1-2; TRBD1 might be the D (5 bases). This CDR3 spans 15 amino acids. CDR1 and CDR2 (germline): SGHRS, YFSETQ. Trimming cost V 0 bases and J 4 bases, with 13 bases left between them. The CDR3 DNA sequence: TGCGCCAGCAGCTTGGGGGCAGGGAATCGCTATGGCTACACCTTC. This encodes CASSLGAGNRYGYTF. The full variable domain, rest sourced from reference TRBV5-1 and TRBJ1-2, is KAGVTQTPRYLIKTRGQQVTLSCSPISGHRSVSWYQQTPGQGLQFLFEYFSETQRNKGNFPGRFSGRQFSNSRSEMNVSTLELGDSALYLCASSLGAGNRYGYTFGSGTRLTVV.

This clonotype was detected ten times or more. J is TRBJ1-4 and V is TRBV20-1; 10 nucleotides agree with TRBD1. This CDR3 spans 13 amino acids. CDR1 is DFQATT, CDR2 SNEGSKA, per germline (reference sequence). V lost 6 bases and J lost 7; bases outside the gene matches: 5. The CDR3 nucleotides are TGCAGTGCCCGGAGACAGGGGGCTGAAAAACTGTTTTTT. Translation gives CSARRQGAEKLFF.

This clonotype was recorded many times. CDR3 bases: TGCAGCGTTTTAGGGACGGCCCCGCCGGCTTTCTTT. The encoded protein is CSVLGTAPPAFF. The chain employs TRBV29-1 and TRBJ1-1, with a possible D match to TRBD1 (5 bases). The length of the CDR3 is 12 residues. In germline, CDR1 is SQVTM, CDR2 ANQGSEA. Trimming removed 5 bases at V and 11 bases at J, with 18 bases between.

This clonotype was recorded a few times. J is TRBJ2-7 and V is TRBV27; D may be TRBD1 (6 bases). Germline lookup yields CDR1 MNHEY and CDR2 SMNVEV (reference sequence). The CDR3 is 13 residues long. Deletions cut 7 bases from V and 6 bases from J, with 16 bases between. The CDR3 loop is CASTDPGVLEQYF. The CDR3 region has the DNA TGTGCCAGCACCGACCCAGGGGTACTCGAGCAGTACTTC.

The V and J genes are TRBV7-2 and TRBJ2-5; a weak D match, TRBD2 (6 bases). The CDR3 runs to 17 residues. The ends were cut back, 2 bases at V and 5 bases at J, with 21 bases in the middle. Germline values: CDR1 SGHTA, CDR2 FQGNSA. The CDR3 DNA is TGTGCCAGCAGCTTATATGATGTTGCGGGGAGTTCGGAGACCCAGTACTTC. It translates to CASSLYDVAGSSETQYF.

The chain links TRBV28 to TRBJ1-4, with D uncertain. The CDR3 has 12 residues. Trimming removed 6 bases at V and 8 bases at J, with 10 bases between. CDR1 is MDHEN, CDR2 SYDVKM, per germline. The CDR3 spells CASRQAYEKLFF. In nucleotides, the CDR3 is TGTGCCAGCAGACAAGCTTACGAAAAACTGTTTTTT.

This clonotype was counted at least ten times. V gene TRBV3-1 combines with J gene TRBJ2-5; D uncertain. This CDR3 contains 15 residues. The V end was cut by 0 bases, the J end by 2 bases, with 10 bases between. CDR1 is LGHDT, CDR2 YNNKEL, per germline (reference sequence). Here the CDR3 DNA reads TGTGCCAGCAGCCAAGATTCGAGACGGCAAGAGACCCAGTACTTC. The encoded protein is CASSQDSRRQETQYF.

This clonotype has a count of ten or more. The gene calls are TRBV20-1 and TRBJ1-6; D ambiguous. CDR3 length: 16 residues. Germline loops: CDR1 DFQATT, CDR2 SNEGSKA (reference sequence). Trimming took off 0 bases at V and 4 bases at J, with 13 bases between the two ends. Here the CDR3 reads CSARDQSTEYNSPLHF. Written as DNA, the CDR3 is TGCAGTGCTAGAGATCAGTCGACGGAGTATAATTCACCCCTCCACTTT.

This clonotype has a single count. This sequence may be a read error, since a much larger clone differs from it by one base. Written as DNA, the CDR3 is TGTGCCATCAGTGTTAGCAGGGGGACTACGTACGAGCAGTACTTC. It yields the protein CAISVSRGTTYEQYF. The genes are TRBV10-3 and TRBJ2-7, with D perhaps TRBD1 or TRBD2 (7 bases each). The V gene lost 4 bases and the J gene lost 4 bases, with 17 bases spanning the gap. CDR3 size: 15 residues. Per the germline V gene, CDR1 is ENHRY and CDR2 is SYGVKD.

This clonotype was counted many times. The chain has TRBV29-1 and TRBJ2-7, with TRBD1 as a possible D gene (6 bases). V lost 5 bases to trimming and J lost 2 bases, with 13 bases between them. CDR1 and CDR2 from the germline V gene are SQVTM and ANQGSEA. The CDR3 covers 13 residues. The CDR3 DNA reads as TGCAGCGTTAAAGGTACAGGGACCTACGAGCAGTACTTC. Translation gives CSVKGTGTYEQYF.

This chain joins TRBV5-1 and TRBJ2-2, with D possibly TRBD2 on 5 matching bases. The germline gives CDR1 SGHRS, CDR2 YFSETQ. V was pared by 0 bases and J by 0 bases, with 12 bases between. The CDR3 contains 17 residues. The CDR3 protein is CASSLAGAAANTGELFF. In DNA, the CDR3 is TGCGCCAGCAGCTTGGCAGGAGCAGCGGCGAACACCGGGGAGCTGTTTTTT.

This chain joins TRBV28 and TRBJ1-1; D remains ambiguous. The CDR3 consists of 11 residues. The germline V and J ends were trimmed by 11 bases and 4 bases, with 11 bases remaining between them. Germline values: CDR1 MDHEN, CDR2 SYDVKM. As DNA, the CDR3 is TGTGCCTGCCGGGAATCCACTGAAGCTTTCTTT. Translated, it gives CACRESTEAFF.

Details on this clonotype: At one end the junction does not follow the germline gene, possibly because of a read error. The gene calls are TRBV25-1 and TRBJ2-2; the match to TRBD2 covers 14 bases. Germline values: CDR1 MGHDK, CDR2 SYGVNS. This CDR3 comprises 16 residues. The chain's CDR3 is CTSSLGLAGVIGELFF. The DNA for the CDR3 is TGTACCAGCAGCTTGGGACTAGCGGGAGTAATCGGGGAGCTGTTTTTT.

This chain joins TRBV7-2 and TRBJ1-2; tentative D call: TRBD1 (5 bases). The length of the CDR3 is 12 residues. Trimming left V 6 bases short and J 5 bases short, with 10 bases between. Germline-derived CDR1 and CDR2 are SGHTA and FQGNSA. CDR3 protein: CASRGPYYGYTF. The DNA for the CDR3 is TGTGCCAGCAGGGGGCCTTATTATGGCTACACCTTC.

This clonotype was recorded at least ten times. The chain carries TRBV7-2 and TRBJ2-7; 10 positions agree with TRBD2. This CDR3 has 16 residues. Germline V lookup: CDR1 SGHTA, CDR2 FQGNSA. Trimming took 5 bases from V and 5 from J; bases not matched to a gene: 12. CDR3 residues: CASSPSSGGAANEQYF. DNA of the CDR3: TGTGCCAGCAGCCCTAGCAGCGGGGGGGCAGCCAACGAGCAGTACTTC.

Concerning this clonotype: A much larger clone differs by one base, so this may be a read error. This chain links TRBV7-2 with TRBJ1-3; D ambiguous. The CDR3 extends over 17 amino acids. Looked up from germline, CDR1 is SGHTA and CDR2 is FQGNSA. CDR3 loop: CASSLEGMRGSGDTIYF. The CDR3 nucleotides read TGTGCCAGCAGCTTAGAAGGGATGAGAGGCTCTGGAGACACCATATATTTT.

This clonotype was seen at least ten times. The CDR3 DNA reads TGTGCCAGCACCGCGGGCCTCTCTGGGGCCAACGTCCTGACTTTC. This gives the protein CASTAGLSGANVLTF. The chain couples TRBV6-5 to TRBJ2-6, with D possibly being TRBD2 (5 bases). CDR1 is MNHEY, CDR2 SVGAGI, per germline. Trimming removed 7 bases at V and 0 bases at J, with 10 bases between. There are 15 residues in the CDR3.

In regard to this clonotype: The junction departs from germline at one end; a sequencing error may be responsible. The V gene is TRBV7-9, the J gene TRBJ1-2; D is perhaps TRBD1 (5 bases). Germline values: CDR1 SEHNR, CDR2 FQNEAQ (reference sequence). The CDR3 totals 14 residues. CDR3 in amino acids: CASRPTAGPYGYTF. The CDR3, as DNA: TGTGCCAGCAGACCGACAGCGGGACCCTATGGTTACACCTTC. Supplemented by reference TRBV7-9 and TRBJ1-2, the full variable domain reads DTGVSQNPRHKITKRGQNVTFRCDPISEHNRLYWYRQTLGQGPEFLTYFQNEAQLEKSRLLSDRFSAERPKGSFSTLEIQRTEQGDSAMYLCASRPTAGPYGYTFGSGTRLTVV.

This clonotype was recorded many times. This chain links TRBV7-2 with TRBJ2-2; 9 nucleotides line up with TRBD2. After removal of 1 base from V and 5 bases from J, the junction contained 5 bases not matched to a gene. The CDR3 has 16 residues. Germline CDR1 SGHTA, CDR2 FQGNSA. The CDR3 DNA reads TGTGCCAGCAGCTTAGATGCGGGAGGGTTAACCGGGGAGCTGTTTTTT. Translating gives CASSLDAGGLTGELFF.

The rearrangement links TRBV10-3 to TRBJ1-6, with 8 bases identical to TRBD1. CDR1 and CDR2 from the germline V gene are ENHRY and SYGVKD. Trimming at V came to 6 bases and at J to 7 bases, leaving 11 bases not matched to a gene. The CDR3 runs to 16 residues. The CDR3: CAIRDRDSALNSPLHF. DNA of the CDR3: TGTGCCATCAGGGACAGGGATTCCGCCTTGAATTCACCCCTCCACTTT.